This T cell receptor (beta chain) is from a study of blood T cell repertoires in COVID-19. Whole-study context: Sample material is recorded as cDNA or gDNA derived from T cells, B-cell-depleted T cells, or PBMCs.

This clone was detected a few times. Authors' analysis steps: Scientists estimated how many nucleated cells there were by amplifying reference gene primers. Method: immunoSEQ multiplex PCR; TCRdb's copy keeps in-frame clones and lacks some. The V and J calls and clone size come from that table; D and trimming were worked out from the DNA. Found here are under 200,000 clones, 70% to 90% of them singletons; the top ten hold approximately 6.5%. V was shortened by 5 bases and J by 2 bases, with 12 bases between the two germline ends. Per the germline V gene, CDR1 is MDHEN and CDR2 is SYDVKM. This CDR3 contains 14 residues.

This clonotype was sampled from a woman at least 80 years old in a cohort sampled during active or convalescent COVID-19. Material: peripheral blood. The rearrangement uses TRBV28 and TRBJ1-2, with D tentatively TRBD1 (5 bases). In DNA form, the CDR3 reads TGTGCCAGCAGTCAACAGGCGGGGAACTATGGCTACACCTTC. It encodes CASSQQAGNYGYTF.